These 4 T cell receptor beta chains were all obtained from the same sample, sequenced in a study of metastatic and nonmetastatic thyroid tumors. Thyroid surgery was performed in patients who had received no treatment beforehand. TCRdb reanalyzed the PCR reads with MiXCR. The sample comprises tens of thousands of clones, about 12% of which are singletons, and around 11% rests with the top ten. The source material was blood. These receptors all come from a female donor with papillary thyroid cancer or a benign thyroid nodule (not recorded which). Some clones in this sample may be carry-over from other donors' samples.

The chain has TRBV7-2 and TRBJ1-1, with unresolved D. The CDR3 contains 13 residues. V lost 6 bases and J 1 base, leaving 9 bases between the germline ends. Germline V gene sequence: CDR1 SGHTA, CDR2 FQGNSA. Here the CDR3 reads CASRRRRNTEAFF. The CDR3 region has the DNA TGTGCCAGCAGGAGGAGAAGGAACACTGAAGCTTTCTTT.

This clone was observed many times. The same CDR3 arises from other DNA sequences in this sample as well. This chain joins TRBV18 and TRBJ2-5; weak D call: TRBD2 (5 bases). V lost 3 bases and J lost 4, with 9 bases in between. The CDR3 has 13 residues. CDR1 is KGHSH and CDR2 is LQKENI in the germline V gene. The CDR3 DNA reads TGTGCCAGCTCACCTTTGGAGGTAGAGACCCAGTACTTC. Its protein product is CASSPLEVETQYF.

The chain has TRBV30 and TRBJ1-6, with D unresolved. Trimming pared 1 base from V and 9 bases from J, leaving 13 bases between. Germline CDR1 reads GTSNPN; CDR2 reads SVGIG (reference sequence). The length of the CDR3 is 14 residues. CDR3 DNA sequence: TGTGCCTGGAGTGGTATGGGGTTGGGTTCACCCCTCCACTTT. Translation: CAWSGMGLGSPLHF.

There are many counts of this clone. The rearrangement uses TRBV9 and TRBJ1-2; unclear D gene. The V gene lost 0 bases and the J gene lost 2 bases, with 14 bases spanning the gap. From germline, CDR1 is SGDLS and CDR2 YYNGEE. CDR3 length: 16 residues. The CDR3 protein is CASSVAPGWRNYGYTF. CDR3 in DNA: TGTGCCAGCAGCGTAGCTCCGGGGTGGAGGAACTATGGCTACACCTTC.